A selection of T cell receptor beta chains follows, all from one sample in a study of CD8+CD57+ T cells in acquired aplastic anemia. TCRdb itself ran the reads through MiXCR, one entry per CDR3 protein. The sample includes around 180,000 distinct CDR3 sequences, 48% seen only once; the top ten take 10% to 15%. Sequenced material: sorted CD4+, CD8+, or CD8+CD57+ T cells (not recorded which) from PBMCs. These receptors came from a human donor with aplastic anemia. Each CDR3 is given with its conserved first and last residue. Each record gives: J gene, V gene, CDR3 protein.

J gene: TRBJ1-1; V gene: TRBV2; CDR3 protein: CASSGGHGGNTEAFF
J gene: TRBJ2-5; V gene: TRBV4-1; CDR3 protein: CASSRLAGVETQYF
J gene: TRBJ1-2; V gene: TRBV12-3/TRBV12-4; CDR3 protein: CASSLRQSLYGYTF
J gene: TRBJ1-1; V gene: TRBV6-1; CDR3 protein: CASRTTVSGGAEAFF
J gene: TRBJ1-6; V gene: TRBV5-5; CDR3 protein: CASSLGRRVKDSPLHF
J gene: TRBJ1-6; V gene: TRBV4-1; CDR3 protein: CASSQGGQGGPPLHF
J gene: TRBJ1-6; V gene: TRBV5-4; CDR3 protein: CASSLERTGTGGPPLHF
J gene: TRBJ2-1; V gene: TRBV20-1; CDR3 protein: CSARRDRPVYTAGGYEQFF
J gene: TRBJ2-1; V gene: TRBV11-2; CDR3 protein: CASTETGVYNEQFF
J gene: TRBJ2-5; V gene: TRBV10-1; CDR3 protein: CASSYGTGKRYQETQYF
J gene: TRBJ2-1; V gene: TRBV10-3; CDR3 protein: CAISGRAGVNNEQFF
J gene: TRBJ2-7; V gene: TRBV7-9; CDR3 protein: CASSLRPWYEQYF
J gene: TRBJ1-6; V gene: TRBV12-3/TRBV12-4; CDR3 protein: CASSLVGGGSPLHF
J gene: TRBJ2-7; V gene: TRBV7-2; CDR3 protein: CASVHTYEQYF
J gene: TRBJ2-1; V gene: TRBV25-1; CDR3 protein: CASKSFAVVQFF
J gene: TRBJ2-5; V gene: TRBV20-1; CDR3 protein: CSARGQGRTETQYF
J gene: TRBJ2-7; V gene: TRBV6-1; CDR3 protein: CASSATGTSAYSEQYF
J gene: TRBJ2-7; V gene: TRBV2; CDR3 protein: CASSDSAYEQYF
J gene: TRBJ1-5; V gene: TRBV7-9; CDR3 protein: CASSLKTDQPQHF
J gene: TRBJ2-1; V gene: TRBV10-1; CDR3 protein: CASSAGGSLYNEQFF
J gene: TRBJ2-7; V gene: TRBV4-1; CDR3 protein: CASSQGGGIPYEQYF
J gene: TRBJ2-5; V gene: TRBV15; CDR3 protein: CATSWIAGETQYF
J gene: TRBJ1-6; V gene: TRBV5-2; CDR3 protein: CASNFLEGNYNSPLHF
J gene: TRBJ2-5; V gene: TRBV20-1; CDR3 protein: CSARDWLAVSQETQYF